This TCR beta chain was identified during a study of memory CD4+ T cells and cytomegalovirus serostatus. Clones were read by immunoSEQ multiplex PCR, and TCRdb kept only the in-frame ones, dropping some. The sample records about 75,000 clones, under 80% being singletons. This CDR3 contains 12 residues. Trimming removed 3 bases at V and 8 bases at J, with 11 bases between. CDR1 and CDR2 (germline): GTSNPN, SVGIG (reference sequence). The sort gate was single viable CD3+CD4+CD8-CD45RO+ cells for memory CD4+ T cells. The source is an adult in good health and CMV-seropositive. Material for sequencing was memory CD4+ T cells from blood. The chain is built from TRBV30 and TRBJ2-1; the D call may be TRBD1 or TRBD2 (6 bases each). The CDR3 DNA sequence: TGTGCCTGGAGCGGGGGCAGGGATGAGCAGTTCTTC. Encoded protein: CAWSGGRDEQFF.